Listed here are 2 T cell receptor beta chains from one sample, sequenced in a study of cytomegalovirus exposure and HLA in healthy donors. The PCR employed 60 Vbeta primers together with 13 Jbeta primers. This table comes from immunoSEQ multiplex PCR, and its TCRdb copy is limited to in-frame clones, with some not included. The repertoire includes more than 95,000 clones, roughly 81% of them detected once, and around 0.99% sits in the top ten. Sequenced: PBMCs. Receptors were obtained from a young woman in good health and CMV-seronegative.

This sequence joins TRBV7-2 and TRBJ1-1, with D unclear. This CDR3 is 15 amino acids long. Per the germline V gene, CDR1 is SGHTA and CDR2 is FQGNSA. V lost 5 bases and J lost 0, with 13 bases in between. For the CDR3, the DNA is TGTGCCAGCAGCCCGGGATTCATTATGAACACTGAAGCTTTCTTT. The encoded protein is CASSPGFIMNTEAFF.

This rearrangement joins TRBV4-1 to TRBJ2-4, with unresolved D. From germline, CDR1 is MGHRA and CDR2 YSYEKL. The CDR3 has 19 amino acids. Trimming shortened V by 0 bases and J by 4 bases, and 22 bases separated the two germline ends. As DNA, the CDR3 is TGCGCCAGCAGCCAAGATCCGGCAGGCTCTGACCTTTGGAAAAACATTCAGTACTTC. This gives the protein CASSQDPAGSDLWKNIQYF.